Here is one TCR beta chain with its context. Germline V gives CDR1 MGHRA, CDR2 YSYEKL. The CDR3 totals 14 residues. The ends were cut back, 1 base at V and 9 bases at J, with 16 bases in the middle. The data stem from a study of early stage breast cancer tumors. Assay used: immunoSEQ multiplex PCR; TCRdb lists only in-frame clones, some missing. The sample consists of over 40,000 clones, approximately 78% of them appearing once. The TCR was taken from a person aged 35-49 years with breast cancer. The source material was blood. The chain combines TRBV4-1 with TRBJ2-7, with D perhaps given as TRBD1 or TRBD2 (6 bases each). This chain's CDR3 is CASSQGGAERMQYF. CDR3 DNA: TGCGCCAGCAGCCAAGGGGGGGCCGAACGGATGCAGTACTTC.